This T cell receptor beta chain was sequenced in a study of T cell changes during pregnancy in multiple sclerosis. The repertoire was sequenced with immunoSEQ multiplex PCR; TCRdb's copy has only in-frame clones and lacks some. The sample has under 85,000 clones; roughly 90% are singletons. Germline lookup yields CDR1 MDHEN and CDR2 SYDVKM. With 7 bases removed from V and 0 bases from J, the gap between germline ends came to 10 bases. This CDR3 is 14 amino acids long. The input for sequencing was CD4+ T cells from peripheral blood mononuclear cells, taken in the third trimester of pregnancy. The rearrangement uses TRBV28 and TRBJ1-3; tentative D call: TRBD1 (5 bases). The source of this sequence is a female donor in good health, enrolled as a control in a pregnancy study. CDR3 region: CASTGDTSGNTIYF. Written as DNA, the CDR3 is TGTGCCAGCACGGGGGATACCTCTGGAAACACCATATATTTT. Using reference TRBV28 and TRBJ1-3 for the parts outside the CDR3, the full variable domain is DVKVTQSSRYLVKRTGEKVFLECVQDMDHENMFWYRQDPGLGLRLIYFSYDVKMKEKGDIPEGYSVSREKKERFSLILESASTNQTSMYLCASTGDTSGNTIYFGEGSWLTVV.